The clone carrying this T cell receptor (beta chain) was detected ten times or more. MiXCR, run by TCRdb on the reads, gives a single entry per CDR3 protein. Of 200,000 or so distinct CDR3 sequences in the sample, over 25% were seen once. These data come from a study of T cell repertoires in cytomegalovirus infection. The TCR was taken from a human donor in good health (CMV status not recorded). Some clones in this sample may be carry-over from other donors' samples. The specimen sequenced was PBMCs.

The DNA of the CDR3 is TGTGCCAGCAGCTCGACGGCGGGGGCAGGGAGCACAGATACGCAGTATTTT. Translated, it gives CASSSTAGAGSTDTQYF. The chain couples TRBV7-8 to TRBJ2-3; a possible D gene is TRBD2 (7 bases). V shed 4 bases and J shed 0 bases, with 17 bases lying between them. Looked up from germline, CDR1 is SGHVS and CDR2 is FQNEAQ. This CDR3 spans 17 amino acids.